Listed below are T cell receptor beta chains from one sample, sequenced in a study of control samples from healthy donors and cancer patients. Here immunoSEQ multiplex PCR was the method, and the copy in TCRdb shows in-frame clones only, minus some. The sample has 150,000 to 200,000 clones, about 94% seen once. The sequenced sample consisted of blood. The origin of the receptors is a woman in her thirties or forties in good health. CDR3s include the opening cysteine and the closing phenylalanine or tryptophan. The D gene is left open where the match is weak. Part of the rows lack a size; the others show once, few, many or a class for expanded clones.

size | J | D | V | CDR3 | DNA
. | TRBJ1-6 | . | TRBV28 | CASSSPQYGSNYNSPLHF | TGTGCCAGCAGTTCCCCCCAGTACGGTAGTAACTATAATTCACCCCTCCACTTT
. | TRBJ2-5 | . | TRBV5-1 | CASSFAERETQYF | TGCGCCAGCAGCTTTGCGGAGAGAGAGACCCAGTACTTC
. | TRBJ1-2 | TRBD1 | TRBV7-9 | CASSLTGEGYTF | TGTGCCAGCAGCTTGACAGGGGAGGGCTACACCTTC
. | TRBJ1-1 | TRBD1 | TRBV6-5 | CASSYRGQTEAFF | TGTGCCAGCAGTTACAGGGGGCAGACTGAAGCTTTCTTT
. | TRBJ2-2 | . | TRBV18 | CASSPLRGAGELFF | TGTGCCAGCTCACCCCTAAGGGGAGCCGGGGAGCTGTTTTTT
few | TRBJ2-1 | TRBD2 | TRBV6-5 | CASRKTSGGYNEQFF | TGTGCCAGCAGAAAAACTAGCGGCGGCTACAATGAGCAGTTCTTC
. | TRBJ1-2 | . | TRBV15 | CATSRGQGPVLPFWANYGYTF | TGTGCCACCAGCAGAGGGCAGGGGCCTGTTTTGCCCTTTTGGGCTAACTATGGCTACACCTTC
. | TRBJ2-3 | . | TRBV19 | CASSIGREWGTDTQYF | TGTGCCAGTAGTATAGGCAGGGAGTGGGGCACAGATACGCAGTATTTT
. | TRBJ1-3 | . | TRBV5-4 | CASSLDFGGTGNTIYF | TGTGCCAGCAGCTTGGATTTTGGGGGGACTGGAAACACCATATATTTT
. | TRBJ1-5 | . | TRBV3-1/TRBV3-2 | CASSQVTDNQPQHF | TGTGCCAGCAGCCAAGTTACGGACAATCAGCCCCAGCATTTT
. | TRBJ1-2 | TRBD1 | TRBV18 | CASSPGTDYGYTF | TGTGCCAGCTCACCAGGGACAGACTATGGCTACACCTTC
once | TRBJ1-4 | . | TRBV5-1 | CASSWKDATNEKLFF | TGCGCCAGCAGCTGGAAAGATGCAACTAATGAAAAACTGTTTTTT
. | TRBJ2-7 | . | TRBV3-1/TRBV3-2 | CASSRNLGTASSYEQYF | TGTGCCAGCAGCAGAAATCTCGGGACGGCAAGCTCCTACGAGCAGTACTTC
. | TRBJ2-3 | TRBD1 | TRBV15 | CATSRDQGAPFAQYF | TGTGCCACCAGCAGAGACCAGGGGGCCCCGTTTGCGCAGTATTTT
. | TRBJ1-1 | . | TRBV4-2 | CASSQIVGGTEAFF | TGTGCCAGCAGCCAAATTGTGGGGGGTACTGAAGCTTTCTTT
. | TRBJ1-2 | . | TRBV27 | CASSLSRDGHGYGYTF | TGTGCCAGCAGTTTATCGAGGGACGGGCATGGTTATGGCTACACCTTC
. | TRBJ1-1 | . | TRBV7-8 | CASSLNDRSVGTEAFF | TGTGCCAGCAGCTTAAATGACAGGTCGGTAGGCACTGAAGCTTTCTTT
. | TRBJ1-2 | TRBD1 | TRBV3-1/TRBV3-2 | CASSSTGQGDYGYTF | TGTGCCAGCAGCTCGACAGGACAGGGGGATTATGGCTACACCTTC
. | TRBJ2-6 | . | TRBV5-1 | CASSRDGASGANVLTF | TGCGCCAGCTCGCGGGACGGAGCATCTGGGGCCAACGTCCTGACTTTC
. | TRBJ1-1 | . | TRBV18 | CASSPRSTEAFF | TGTGCCAGCTCACCAAGGAGCACTGAAGCTTTCTTT
few | TRBJ1-6 | . | TRBV7-3 | CASSFDGVLGSPLHF | TGTGCCAGCAGCTTCGACGGGGTTTTGGGATCACCCCTCCACTTT
. | TRBJ1-2 | TRBD1 | TRBV5-8 | CASSSEDRAVDGYTF | TGTGCCAGCAGCTCCGAGGACAGGGCCGTGGATGGCTACACCTTC
. | TRBJ1-2 | . | TRBV27 | CASSFGGSNYGYTF | TGTGCCAGCAGTTTTGGGGGCTCTAACTATGGCTACACCTTC
. | TRBJ2-5 | . | TRBV3-1/TRBV3-2 | CASSHVLTDSQETQYF | TGTGCCAGCAGCCACGTATTAACGGATTCCCAAGAGACCCAGTACTTC
. | TRBJ1-6 | . | TRBV7-9 | CASSPGRGYNSPLHF | TGTGCCAGCAGCCCAGGGCGGGGGTATAATTCACCCCTCCACTTT
. | TRBJ2-2 | . | TRBV24-1 | CATSGDNTGELFF | TGTGCCACCAGTGGGGATAACACCGGGGAGCTGTTTTTT
. | TRBJ1-5 | . | TRBV6-2/TRBV6-3 | CASSYLRGRGFYQPQHF | TGTGCCAGCAGTTACTTGAGGGGCCGCGGGTTTTATCAGCCCCAGCATTTT
. | TRBJ1-1 | . | TRBV7-2 | CASSFGGGTEAFF | TGTGCCAGCAGCTTCGGGGGGGGAACTGAAGCTTTCTTT
. | TRBJ1-5 | . | TRBV7-2 | CASSQRNTGSAQHF | TGTGCCAGCAGCCAACGGAATACAGGCTCGGCCCAGCATTTT
. | TRBJ2-2 | TRBD2 | TRBV11-3 | CASSVSGGAGELFF | TGTGCCAGCAGCGTATCCGGGGGGGCCGGGGAGCTGTTTTTT
. | TRBJ1-5 | . | TRBV25-1 | CASSGELKNQPQHF | TGTGCCAGCAGTGGGGAACTGAAGAATCAGCCCCAGCATTTT
. | TRBJ2-5 | . | TRBV4-3 | CASSQDLTRAETQYF | TGCGCCAGCAGCCAAGATCTTACTCGTGCGGAGACCCAGTACTTC
. | TRBJ1-1 | . | TRBV5-1 | CASSLDRDEAFF | TGCGCCAGCAGCTTGGACAGAGATGAAGCTTTCTTT
. | TRBJ1-1 | . | TRBV7-3 | CASSLSGWGTEAFF | TGTGCCAGCAGCTTATCGGGGTGGGGCACTGAAGCTTTCTTT
few | TRBJ2-2 | TRBD2 | TRBV7-2 | CASSVSGGDTGELFF | TGTGCCAGCAGCGTTAGCGGGGGCGACACCGGGGAGCTGTTTTTT
. | TRBJ1-1 | . | TRBV7-6 | CASSLGQMNTEAFF | TGTGCCAGCAGCTTAGGACAGATGAACACTGAAGCTTTCTTT
. | TRBJ2-5 | TRBD2 | TRBV7-7 | CASSLGSGSRVETQYF | TGTGCTAGCAGCTTAGGAAGCGGGAGTAGGGTGGAGACCCAGTACTTC
. | TRBJ2-4 | . | TRBV7-9 | CASSGRGLGQISGGNIQYF | TGTGCCAGCAGTGGGCGGGGCCTGGGACAGATTAGTGGAGGAAACATTCAGTACTTC
. | TRBJ2-5 | . | TRBV18 | CASSGGGPRWETQYF | TGTGCCAGCTCAGGTGGAGGTCCCCGGTGGGAGACCCAGTACTTC
. | TRBJ1-2 | . | TRBV3-1/TRBV3-2 | CASSRAGTDIYGYTF | TGTGCCAGCAGCCGTGCCGGGACGGACATCTATGGCTACACCTTC